The 23 T cell receptor beta chains presented below share a single source sample, sequenced in a study of blood T cell repertoires in COVID-19. Data came from immunoSEQ multiplex PCR; TCRdb stores just in-frame clones and leaves some out. The sample has over 200,000 clones, almost 90% seen once. Sequencing was done on a sample of peripheral blood. These receptors were taken from a woman aged 55-69 years with acute or convalescent COVID-19.

This chain connects TRBV6-1 to TRBJ1-1, with D tentatively TRBD1 (6 bases). V lost 3 bases and J 8 bases, leaving 16 bases between the germline ends. Germline loops: CDR1 MNHNS, CDR2 SASEGT. There are 14 residues in the CDR3. As DNA, the CDR3 is TGTGCCAGCAGTGACCCGGGGAGGGGGAACGAAGCTTTCTTT. Amino acids: CASSDPGRGNEAFF.

A single count supports this clone. The chain uses TRBV3-1 (or the pseudogene TRBV3-2) and TRBJ1-2, with D unclear. Per the germline V gene, CDR1 is LGHDT and CDR2 is YNNKEL (reference sequence). Deletions cut 2 bases from V and 7 bases from J, with 11 bases between. The CDR3 is made up of 13 amino acids. Here the CDR3 DNA reads TGTGCCAGCAGCCAACGGGGTGGAGGTGGCTACACCTTC. Its translation: CASSQRGGGGYTF.

The chain employs TRBV9 and TRBJ2-1; 9 nucleotides match TRBD2. This CDR3 is 17 amino acids long. Unmatched junction bases numbered 15, after V lost 4 bases and J lost 7 bases. Germline V gene data show CDR1 as SGDLS and CDR2 as YYNGEE. The CDR3 sequence is CASSSEGSGGWGNEQFF. CDR3 bases: TGTGCCAGCAGCTCAGAAGGTAGCGGGGGCTGGGGGAATGAGCAGTTCTTC.

As to this clone: Distinct nucleotide sequences in the sample also encode this CDR3. This chain connects TRBV5-1 to TRBJ2-2; TRBD1 matches 9 bases. The CDR3 has 15 amino acids. The germline gives CDR1 SGHRS, CDR2 YFSETQ. After removal of 4 bases from V and 2 bases from J, the junction contained 3 bases not matched to a gene. The CDR3 protein is CASSPGQGNTGELFF. As DNA, the CDR3 is TGCGCCAGCAGCCCGGGACAGGGTAACACCGGGGAGCTGTTTTTT.

The chain links TRBV19 to TRBJ1-4; D unclear. CDR1 and CDR2 from the germline V gene are LNHDA and SQIVND (reference sequence). V lost 5 bases to trimming and J lost 0 bases, with 10 bases between them. The CDR3 is made up of 15 amino acids. Written as DNA, the CDR3 is TGTGCCAGTAGTTCGAGTCCTTCAACTAATGAAAAACTGTTTTTT. This translates into CASSSSPSTNEKLFF.

This chain links TRBV5-1 with TRBJ1-1; D remains ambiguous. Looked up from germline, CDR1 is SGHRS and CDR2 is YFSETQ. The CDR3 has 16 residues. Trimming shortened V by 1 base and J by 1 base, and 14 bases separated the two germline ends. CDR3 in DNA: TGCGCCAGCAGCTTGACCGCCGAGGGCCGGAACACTGAAGCTTTCTTT. It translates to CASSLTAEGRNTEAFF.

This rearrangement joins TRBV3-1 (or the pseudogene TRBV3-2) to TRBJ2-1; 9 bases fit TRBD2. Germline V lookup: CDR1 LGHDT, CDR2 YNNKEL (reference sequence). CDR3 length: 16 amino acids. V dropped 3 bases and J dropped 2; count of bases not matched to a gene: 5. The DNA for the CDR3 is TGTGCCAGCAGCCATGGACTAGCGACCCCCTACAATGAGCAGTTCTTC. Amino acid sequence: CASSHGLATPYNEQFF.

V usage is TRBV6-2 or TRBV6-3 and J usage is TRBJ1-1; D not certain. Germline V gives CDR1 MNHEY, CDR2 SVGEGT. The length of the CDR3 is 11 residues. V was cut by 5 bases and J by 5 bases, with 6 bases left in between. The CDR3 loop is CASSSWTEAFF. CDR3 DNA: TGTGCCAGCAGTAGCTGGACTGAAGCTTTCTTT.

The genes are TRBV27 and TRBJ2-3; D gene unclear. The CDR3 consists of 13 residues. Germline loops: CDR1 MNHEY, CDR2 SMNVEV (reference sequence). Deletions cut 6 bases from V and 9 bases from J, with 16 bases between. The chain's CDR3 is CASSSPPLSTQYF. The CDR3 nucleotides read TGTGCCAGCAGCTCCCCCCCTTTGAGCACGCAGTATTTT.

Comments on this clone: Other DNA sequences in this specimen translate into the identical CDR3. V is TRBV5-1 and J is TRBJ2-6; TRBD1 aligns across 9 bases. Germline CDR1 SGHRS, CDR2 YFSETQ. V was pared by 0 bases and J by 0 bases, with 4 bases of the junction left unmatched. CDR3 size: 18 residues. The CDR3 DNA reads TGCGCCAGCAGCTTGGCAGGGACAGGGAGCTCTGGGGCCAACGTCCTGACTTTC. Its translation: CASSLAGTGSSGANVLTF.

This chain connects TRBV7-3 to TRBJ1-2, with a possible D match to TRBD1 (5 bases). The V end lost 3 bases, the J end lost 0 bases, and 5 bases lay between the germline ends. Germline-derived CDR1 and CDR2 are SGHTA and FQGTGA. CDR3 length equals 13 residues. The CDR3 bases are TGTGCCAGCAGCTTGACAGCTAACTATGGCTACACCTTC. Its protein is CASSLTANYGYTF. The entire variable domain, with the rest obtained from reference TRBV7-3 and TRBJ1-2, is as follows: GAGVSQTPSNKVTEKGKYVELRCDPISGHTALYWYRQSLGQGPEFLIYFQGTGAADDSGLPNDRFFAVRPEGSVSTLKIQRTERGDSAVYLCASSLTANYGYTFGSGTRLTVV.

The chain joins TRBV19 to TRBJ2-7; TRBD1 matches 9 bases. Germline V gene sequence: CDR1 LNHDA, CDR2 SQIVND (reference sequence). This CDR3 contains 13 residues. Trimming at V came to 5 bases and at J to 2 bases, leaving 1 base not matched to a gene. The CDR3 coding sequence is TGTGCCAGTAGTCGGGACAGGGCCTACGAGCAGTACTTC. It specifies CASSRDRAYEQYF.

V and J are TRBV6-5 and TRBJ1-3, with 7 nucleotides matching TRBD1. Germline V CDR1 and CDR2: MNHEY, SVGAGI. With V trimmed by 5 bases and J by 3 bases, 7 bases remained unmatched. The CDR3 loop spans 15 amino acids. This chain's CDR3 is CASSRQGLSGNTIYF. For the CDR3, the DNA is TGTGCCAGCAGTAGACAGGGTCTGAGTGGAAACACCATATATTTT.

This sequence joins TRBV5-5 and TRBJ2-6; 8 bases agree with TRBD2. Trimming removed 3 bases from V and 2 bases from J; junction bases left unmatched: 7. Germline V lookup: CDR1 SGHKS, CDR2 YYEKEE (reference sequence). The CDR3 sequence is 17 residues long. In DNA form, the CDR3 reads TGTGCCAGCAGCTACCCCGGGAGGGAGGCTGGGGCCAACGTCCTGACTTTC. This codes for CASSYPGREAGANVLTF.

J is TRBJ1-3 and V is TRBV9, with 9 nucleotides matching TRBD1. V lost 3 bases, J lost 8 bases, and 15 bases stayed unmatched. CDR3 size: 17 residues. Germline values: CDR1 SGDLS, CDR2 YYNGEE. CDR3 sequence: CASSENGQGNGGYTIYF. DNA of the CDR3: TGTGCCAGCAGCGAGAACGGACAGGGGAACGGTGGGTACACCATATATTTT.

V usage is TRBV2 and J usage is TRBJ2-1; perhaps TRBD2 as D (5 bases). Germline V CDR1 and CDR2: SNHLY, FYNNEI. V lost 6 bases, J lost 6 bases, and 18 bases lay in between. CDR3 length: 15 amino acids. CDR3 in DNA: TGTGCCAGCAGCCCCCTAGCTGGGGATGGCAATGAGCAGTTCTTC. Residues: CASSPLAGDGNEQFF.

This clone was recorded a few times. CDR3: CASRRDTGYGYTF. The CDR3 DNA sequence: TGTGCCAGCCGCCGGGACACCGGCTATGGCTACACCTTC. This sequence joins TRBV28 and TRBJ1-2; D is perhaps TRBD1 (6 bases). Germline CDR1 and CDR2: MDHEN and SYDVKM. V was shortened by 8 bases and J by 4 bases, with 14 bases between the two germline ends. The CDR3 is made up of 13 amino acids.

The chain is built from TRBV18 and TRBJ2-4; a weak D match, TRBD1 (6 bases). V was clipped by 5 bases and J by 8 bases, with 13 bases between them. In germline, CDR1 is KGHSH, CDR2 LQKENI. The CDR3 spans 13 residues. In nucleotides, the CDR3 is TGTGCCAGCTCATCAGGGGTTGGGGACATTCAGTACTTC. Translated, it gives CASSSGVGDIQYF.

V gene TRBV4-2 combines with J gene TRBJ1-6; D gene unclear. CDR1 LGHNA and CDR2 YNFKEQ come from the germline V gene. V was shortened by 0 bases and J by 0 bases, with 9 bases between the two germline ends. The length of the CDR3 is 17 residues. This CDR3 is CASSQDRLSSYNSPLHF. The CDR3 bases are TGTGCCAGCAGCCAAGACAGGCTTAGCTCCTATAATTCACCCCTCCACTTT.

J is TRBJ1-4 and V is TRBV19, with a weak D call TRBD1 (6 bases). The ends were cut back, 2 bases at V and 5 bases at J, with 9 bases in the middle. CDR3 size: 14 residues. Germline V gene data show CDR1 as LNHDA and CDR2 as SQIVND (reference sequence). The DNA of the CDR3 is TGTGCCAGTAGTATATCAGGGGCGAATGAAAAACTGTTTTTT. Translated, it gives CASSISGANEKLFF. Full variable domain (rest looked up from reference TRBV19 and TRBJ1-4): DGGITQSPKYLFRKEGQNVTLSCEQNLNHDAMYWYRQDPGQGLRLIYYSQIVNDFQKGDIAEGYSVSREKKESFPLTVTSAQKNPTAFYLCASSISGANEKLFFGSGTQLSVL.

CDR3: CSARENTEAFF. For the CDR3, the DNA is TGCAGTGCTCGCGAGAACACTGAAGCTTTCTTT. This chain uses TRBV20-1 with TRBJ1-1; no clear D gene. Trimming pared 5 bases from V and 1 base from J, leaving 5 bases between. Germline assignment: CDR1 DFQATT and CDR2 SNEGSKA (reference sequence). This CDR3 has 11 residues.

J is TRBJ1-2 and V is TRBV7-8; no firm D call. Germline V lookup: CDR1 SGHVS, CDR2 FQNEAQ. This CDR3 spans 14 amino acids. V was pared by 1 base and J by 3 bases, with 9 bases between. This CDR3 reads CASSLDWADYGYTF. In nucleotides, the CDR3 is TGTGCCAGCAGCTTAGACTGGGCAGACTATGGCTACACCTTC.

This clone appeared a few times. The J gene is TRBJ1-3, the V gene TRBV29-1; D remains ambiguous. Germline V gives CDR1 SQVTM, CDR2 ANQGSEA. The CDR3 runs to 13 residues. The V end was cut by 3 bases, the J end by 0 bases, with 6 bases between. In DNA, the CDR3 is TGCAGCGTTGACTCCCTCTCTGGAAACACCATATATTTT. It codes for CSVDSLSGNTIYF. Full variable domain (rest looked up from reference TRBV29-1 and TRBJ1-3): SAVISQKPSRDICQRGTSLTIQCQVDSQVTMMFWYRQQPGQSLTLIATANQGSEATYESGFVIDKFPISRPNLTFSTLTVSNMSPEDSSIYLCSVDSLSGNTIYFGEGSWLTVV.